These 18 T cell receptor beta chains originate from one sample sequenced in a study of neurological immune-mediated disorders. Documented time point: longitudinal time-point 3. TCRdb re-called the 5' RACE reads with MiXCR, one entry per CDR3 protein. Here the sample spans some 80,000 distinct CDR3 sequences, around 4.5% being singletons. The sample was PBMCs. All receptors derive from a woman aged 60-75 years with multiple sclerosis.

This clonotype was picked up many times. This chain uses TRBV6-4 with TRBJ2-1, with 16 bases lining up with TRBD2. CDR3 length: 17 residues. Germline CDR1 MRHNA, CDR2 SNTAGT. V trimming: 5 bases; J trimming: 2 bases; junction bases outside the gene matches: 3. CDR3 protein: CASSSGTSGGAYNEQFF. DNA for the CDR3: TGTGCCAGCAGTTCCGGGACTAGCGGGGGGGCCTACAATGAGCAGTTCTTC.

This clonotype was detected ten times or more. The rearrangement links TRBV5-5 to TRBJ1-2; no clear D gene. From germline, CDR1 is SGHKS and CDR2 YYEKEE (reference sequence). This CDR3 spans 14 amino acids. V was cut by 0 bases and J by 4 bases, with 10 bases left in between. The CDR3 sequence: CASSLDLQVYGYTF. The DNA of the CDR3 is TGTGCCAGCAGCTTGGACCTTCAAGTCTATGGCTACACCTTC.

This clonotype was found many times. This chain uses TRBV5-1 with TRBJ2-5; TRBD1 is a possible D gene (6 bases). V lost 0 bases and J 2 bases, leaving 14 bases between the germline ends. This CDR3 region has 16 residues. Germline V gene lookup returns CDR1 SGHRS and CDR2 YFSETQ. The CDR3 DNA follows: TGCGCCAGCAGCTTGGGTAGCTGGGGGCGGCAAGAGACCCAGTACTTC. Encoded protein: CASSLGSWGRQETQYF.

Ten or more counts support this clonotype. The J gene is TRBJ1-3, the V gene TRBV7-8, with no clear D. The ends were cut back, 3 bases at V and 1 base at J, with 4 bases in the middle. CDR3 length equals 13 residues. The germline gives CDR1 SGHVS, CDR2 FQNEAQ. The CDR3: CASSLTSGNTIYF. The CDR3 DNA sequence: TGTGCCAGCAGCTTGACTTCTGGAAACACCATATATTTT. Full variable domain (outside the CDR3, taken from reference TRBV7-8 and TRBJ1-3): GAGVSQSPRYKVAKRGQDVALRCDPISGHVSLFWYQQALGQGPEFLTYFQNEAQLDKSGLPSDRFFAERPEGSVSTLKIQRTQQEDSAVYLCASSLTSGNTIYFGEGSWLTVV.

This clonotype has ten or more counts. The chain recombines TRBV10-2 with TRBJ2-3; TRBD2 is a possible D gene (5 bases). Trimming pared 4 bases from V and 4 bases from J, leaving 12 bases between. This CDR3 is built from 14 residues. From germline, CDR1 is WSHSY and CDR2 SAAADI. This chain's CDR3 is CASSGFGVPDTQYF. CDR3 nucleotide sequence: TGCGCCAGCAGTGGTTTCGGGGTGCCAGATACGCAGTATTTT.

This clonotype came up many times. This chain links TRBV5-1 with TRBJ1-3, with D uncertain. The CDR3 has 15 residues. The germline V gene has CDR1 SGHRS and CDR2 YFSETQ. Trimming took 0 bases from V and 0 from J, leaving 7 bases between them. CDR3 DNA sequence: TGCGCCAGCAGCTTGGAACAGAGCTCTGGAAACACCATATATTTT. Translated, it gives CASSLEQSSGNTIYF.

In this sample, this clonotype turned up many times. The chain recombines TRBV11-2 with TRBJ1-5; 7 bases match TRBD1. Trimming at V came to 1 base and at J to 0 bases, leaving 6 bases not matched to a gene. CDR1 is SGHAT and CDR2 is FQNNGV in the germline V gene. The CDR3 has 17 amino acids. CDR3 in amino acids: CASSLGQGGDSNQPQHF. The CDR3 DNA follows: TGTGCCAGCAGCTTAGGACAGGGAGGGGATAGCAATCAGCCCCAGCATTTT.

Many counts were recorded for this clonotype. The chain employs TRBV2 and TRBJ1-3, with 7 nucleotides matching TRBD1. The CDR3 consists of 16 residues. J lost 4 bases, V lost 4 bases, and 10 bases had no gene match. CDR1 is SNHLY, CDR2 FYNNEI, per germline. CDR3 in amino acids: CASSVPAGGPGNTIYF. The DNA of the CDR3 is TGTGCCAGCAGTGTCCCGGCAGGGGGGCCAGGAAACACCATATATTTT.

This clonotype was picked up many times. The chain is built from TRBV12-3 or TRBV12-4 and TRBJ1-5, with 7 bases that match TRBD1. Trimming at V came to 5 bases and at J to 7 bases, leaving 8 bases not matched to a gene. This CDR3 is built from 14 residues. CDR3 sequence (DNA): TGTGCCAGCAGTCCCCGGACAGGAATACAGCCCCAGCATTTT. This translates into CASSPRTGIQPQHF.

This clonotype was observed a handful of times. Germline is not matched at one junction end, which may reflect a read error. V gene TRBV7-7 combines with J gene TRBJ1-4; the D gene is possibly TRBD1 (5 bases). Per germline, CDR1 SSHAT and CDR2 FNYEAQ (reference sequence). The CDR3 spans 14 residues. CDR3 protein: CASSSGTHNEKLFF. The CDR3 DNA sequence: TGTGCTAGCAGCTCCGGGACCCATAATGAAAAACTGTTTTTT.

This clonotype was seen ten or more times. CDR3 residues: CASSLDTYTEAFF. The CDR3 nucleotides are TGCGCCAGCAGCTTGGACACCTACACTGAAGCTTTCTTT. The genes are TRBV5-1 and TRBJ1-1; D unclear. The V and J ends lost 0 bases and 3 bases respectively, with 6 bases between them. The CDR3 sequence is 13 residues long. Germline CDR1 is SGHRS and CDR2 is YFSETQ.

This clonotype was observed many times. The genes are TRBV15 and TRBJ2-6; D is perhaps TRBD1 (6 bases). Germline-derived CDR1 and CDR2 are LNHNV and YYDKDF (reference sequence). CDR3 length equals 15 residues. Trimming cost V 1 base and J 12 bases, with 16 bases left between them. CDR3 DNA: TGTGCCACCAGCAGAGTCGAGGGGACACCCGCCGTCCTGACTTTC. As protein: CATSRVEGTPAVLTF.

This clonotype was observed at least ten times. The chain couples TRBV11-2 to TRBJ2-2; possibly TRBD2 for D (5 bases). Germline V gene data show CDR1 as SGHAT and CDR2 as FQNNGV. Trimming took off 4 bases at V and 3 bases at J, with 15 bases between the two ends. The CDR3 is 16 residues long. CDR3 protein: CASSSGARRDTGELFF. The CDR3 DNA follows: TGTGCCAGCAGCTCCGGAGCCCGGCGGGACACCGGGGAGCTGTTTTTT.

This chain connects TRBV11-3 to TRBJ2-2; D tentatively reads TRBD1 or TRBD2 (5 bases each). The length of the CDR3 is 14 residues. The V end was cut by 5 bases, the J end by 4 bases, with 11 bases between. Per germline, CDR1 SGHNT and CDR2 YENEEA. CDR3 protein: CASSPGPSTGELFF. CDR3 sequence (DNA): TGTGCCAGCAGCCCGGGGCCCTCCACCGGGGAGCTGTTTTTT.

This clonotype has a count of ten or more. The J gene is TRBJ1-2, the V gene TRBV5-1; D may be TRBD1 (6 bases). The V gene lost 5 bases and the J gene lost 0 bases, with 11 bases spanning the gap. The CDR3 covers 14 residues. Germline V gene sequence: CDR1 SGHRS, CDR2 YFSETQ. The chain's CDR3 is CASSLTGTNYGYTF. The CDR3, as DNA: TGCGCCAGCAGTCTCACAGGGACTAACTATGGCTACACCTTC.

The table lists this clonotype with many counts. The chain has TRBV5-1 and TRBJ1-6, with D uncertain. The germline V and J ends were trimmed by 1 base and 9 bases, with 17 bases remaining between them. The V gene's germline CDR1 is SGHRS and CDR2 YFSETQ. This CDR3 is built from 16 residues. The CDR3 nucleotides read TGCGCCAGCAGCTTGTCCCTTACGACTTCAGGTTCACCCCTCCACTTT. Its translation: CASSLSLTTSGSPLHF.

This clonotype was observed at least ten times. This sequence joins TRBV3-1 and TRBJ1-5; D uncertain. This CDR3 is 14 amino acids long. The V end lost 0 bases, the J end lost 2 bases, and 5 bases lay between the germline ends. Germline V gene sequence: CDR1 LGHDT, CDR2 YNNKEL (reference sequence). The CDR3 loop is CASSQDWGNQPQHF. CDR3 in DNA: TGTGCCAGCAGCCAAGATTGGGGCAATCAGCCCCAGCATTTT.

This clonotype showed up many times. CDR3 protein: CASSSVLNTEAFF. CDR3 DNA: TGCGCCAGCAGCTCCGTTCTGAACACTGAAGCTTTCTTT. The gene calls are TRBV5-1 and TRBJ1-1; D is ambiguous. The ends were cut back, 3 bases at V and 0 bases at J, with 6 bases in the middle. Per the germline V gene, CDR1 is SGHRS and CDR2 is YFSETQ. This CDR3 spans 13 amino acids.